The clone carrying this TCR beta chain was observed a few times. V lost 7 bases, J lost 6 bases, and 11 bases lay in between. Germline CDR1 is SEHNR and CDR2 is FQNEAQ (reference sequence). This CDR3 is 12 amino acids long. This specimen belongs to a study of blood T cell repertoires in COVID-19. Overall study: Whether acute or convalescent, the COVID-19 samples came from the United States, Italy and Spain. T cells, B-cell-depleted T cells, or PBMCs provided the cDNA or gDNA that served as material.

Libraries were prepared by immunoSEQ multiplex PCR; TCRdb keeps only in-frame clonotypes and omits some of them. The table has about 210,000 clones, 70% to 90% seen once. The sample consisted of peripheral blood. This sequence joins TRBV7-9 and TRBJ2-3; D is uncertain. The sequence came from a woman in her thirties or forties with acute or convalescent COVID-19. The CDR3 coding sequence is TGTGCCAGCACTCGAGAGAGGGATACGCAGTATTTT. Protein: CASTRERDTQYF. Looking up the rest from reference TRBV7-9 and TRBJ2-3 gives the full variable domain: DTGVSQNPRHKITKRGQNVTFRCDPISEHNRLYWYRQTLGQGPEFLTYFQNEAQLEKSRLLSDRFSAERPKGSFSTLEIQRTEQGDSAMYLCASTRERDTQYFGPGTRLTVL.